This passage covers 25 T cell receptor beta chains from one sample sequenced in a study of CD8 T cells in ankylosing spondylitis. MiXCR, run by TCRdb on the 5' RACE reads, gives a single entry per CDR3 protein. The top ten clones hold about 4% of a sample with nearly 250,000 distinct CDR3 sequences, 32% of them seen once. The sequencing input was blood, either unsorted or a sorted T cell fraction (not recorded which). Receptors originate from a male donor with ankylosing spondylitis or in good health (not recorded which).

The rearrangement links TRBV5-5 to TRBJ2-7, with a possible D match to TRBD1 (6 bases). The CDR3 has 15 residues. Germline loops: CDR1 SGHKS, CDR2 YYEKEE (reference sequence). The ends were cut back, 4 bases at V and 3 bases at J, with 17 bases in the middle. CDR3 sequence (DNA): TGTGCCAGCAGCCCACGGCAGGGGAACTTCTACGAGCAGTACTTC. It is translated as CASSPRQGNFYEQYF.

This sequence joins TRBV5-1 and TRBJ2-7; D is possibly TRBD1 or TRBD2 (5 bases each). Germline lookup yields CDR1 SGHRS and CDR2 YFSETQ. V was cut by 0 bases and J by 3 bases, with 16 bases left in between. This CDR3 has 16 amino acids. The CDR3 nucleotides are TGCGCCAGCAGCTTGGCTCGGCCCGGGGCTGTCTACGAGCAGTACTTC. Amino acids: CASSLARPGAVYEQYF.

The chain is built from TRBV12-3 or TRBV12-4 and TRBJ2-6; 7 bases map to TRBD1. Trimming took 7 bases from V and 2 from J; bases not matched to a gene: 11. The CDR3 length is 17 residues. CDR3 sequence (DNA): TGTGCCAGCACAAATAGGGGGCAATTTACTGGGGCCAACGTCCTGACTTTC. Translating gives CASTNRGQFTGANVLTF.

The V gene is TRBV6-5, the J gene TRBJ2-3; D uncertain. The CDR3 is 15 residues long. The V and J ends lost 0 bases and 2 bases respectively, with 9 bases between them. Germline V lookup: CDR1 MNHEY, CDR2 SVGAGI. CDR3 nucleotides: TGTGCCAGCAGTTACTCGAGTTTATCCACAGATACGCAGTATTTT. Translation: CASSYSSLSTDTQYF.

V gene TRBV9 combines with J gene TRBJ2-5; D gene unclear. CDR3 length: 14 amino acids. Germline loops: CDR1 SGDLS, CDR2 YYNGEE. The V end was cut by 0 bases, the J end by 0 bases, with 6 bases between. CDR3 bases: TGTGCCAGCAGCGTAGCGGAGTACCAAGAGACCCAGTACTTC. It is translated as CASSVAEYQETQYF.

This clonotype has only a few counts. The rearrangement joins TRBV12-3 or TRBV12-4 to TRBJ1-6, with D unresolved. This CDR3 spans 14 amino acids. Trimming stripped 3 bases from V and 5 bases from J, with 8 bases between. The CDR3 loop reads CASSLSGNNSPLHF. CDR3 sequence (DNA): TGTGCCAGCAGTTTGTCAGGAAATAATTCACCCCTCCACTTT.

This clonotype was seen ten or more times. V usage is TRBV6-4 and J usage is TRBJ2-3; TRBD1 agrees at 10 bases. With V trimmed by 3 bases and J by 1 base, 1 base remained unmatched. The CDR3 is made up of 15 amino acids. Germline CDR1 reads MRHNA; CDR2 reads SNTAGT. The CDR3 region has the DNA TGTGCCAGCAGTGAGGGGACAGGGGGCACAGATACGCAGTATTTT. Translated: CASSEGTGGTDTQYF.

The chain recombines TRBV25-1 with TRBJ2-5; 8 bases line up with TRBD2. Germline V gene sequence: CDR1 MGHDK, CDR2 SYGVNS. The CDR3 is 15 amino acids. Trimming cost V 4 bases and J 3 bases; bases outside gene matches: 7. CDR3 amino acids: CASSGPGTSKETQYF. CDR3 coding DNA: TGTGCCAGCAGTGGACCCGGGACTAGTAAAGAGACCCAGTACTTC.

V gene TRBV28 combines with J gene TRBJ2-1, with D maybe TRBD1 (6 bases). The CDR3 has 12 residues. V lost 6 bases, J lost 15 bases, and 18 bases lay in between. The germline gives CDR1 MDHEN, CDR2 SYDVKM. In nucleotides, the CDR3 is TGTGCCAGCAGCTCCGGACAGTCCAAGTGGTTCTTC. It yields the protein CASSSGQSKWFF.

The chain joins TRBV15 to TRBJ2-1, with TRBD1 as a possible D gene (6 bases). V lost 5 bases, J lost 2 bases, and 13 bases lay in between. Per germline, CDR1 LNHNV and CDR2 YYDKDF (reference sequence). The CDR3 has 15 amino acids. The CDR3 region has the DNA TGTGCCACCAGCGGACGACAGGCCACCTACAATGAGCAGTTCTTC. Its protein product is CATSGRQATYNEQFF.

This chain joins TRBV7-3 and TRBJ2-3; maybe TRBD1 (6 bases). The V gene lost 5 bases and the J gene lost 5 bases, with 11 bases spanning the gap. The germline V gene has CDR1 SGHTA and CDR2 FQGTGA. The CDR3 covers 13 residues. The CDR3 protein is CASSPAGEDTQYF. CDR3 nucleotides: TGTGCCAGCAGCCCCGCAGGGGAAGATACGCAGTATTTT.

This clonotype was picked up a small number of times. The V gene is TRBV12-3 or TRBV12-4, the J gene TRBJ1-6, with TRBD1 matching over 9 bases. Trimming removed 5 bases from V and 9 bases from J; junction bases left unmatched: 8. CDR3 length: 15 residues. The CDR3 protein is CASSAGQGYGSPLHF. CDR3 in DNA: TGTGCCAGCAGTGCAGGACAGGGGTATGGTTCACCCCTCCACTTT.

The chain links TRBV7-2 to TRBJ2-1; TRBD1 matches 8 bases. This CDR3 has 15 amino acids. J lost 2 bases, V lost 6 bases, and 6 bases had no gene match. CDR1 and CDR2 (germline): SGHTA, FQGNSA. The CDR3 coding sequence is TGTGCCAGCAGTTCCAGGGGGCTCACCTACAATGAGCAGTTCTTC. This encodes CASSSRGLTYNEQFF.

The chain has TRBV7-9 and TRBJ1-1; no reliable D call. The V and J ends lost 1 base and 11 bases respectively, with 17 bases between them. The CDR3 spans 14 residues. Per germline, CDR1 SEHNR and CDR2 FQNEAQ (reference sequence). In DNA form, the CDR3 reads TGTGCCAGCAGCTTAGATTTATTCATATCGTTGGCTTTCTTT. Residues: CASSLDLFISLAFF.

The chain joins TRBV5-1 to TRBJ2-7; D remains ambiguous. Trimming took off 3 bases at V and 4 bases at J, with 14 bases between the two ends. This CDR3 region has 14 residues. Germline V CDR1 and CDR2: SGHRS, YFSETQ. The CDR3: CASSSRSRDYEQYF. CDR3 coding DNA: TGCGCCAGCAGCTCCCGTTCAAGGGATTACGAGCAGTACTTC.

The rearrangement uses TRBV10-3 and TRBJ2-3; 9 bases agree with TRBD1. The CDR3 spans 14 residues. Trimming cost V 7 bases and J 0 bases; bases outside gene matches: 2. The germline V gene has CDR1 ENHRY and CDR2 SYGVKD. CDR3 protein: CAIKGQGSTDTQYF. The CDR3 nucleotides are TGTGCCATCAAGGGACAGGGCAGCACAGATACGCAGTATTTT.

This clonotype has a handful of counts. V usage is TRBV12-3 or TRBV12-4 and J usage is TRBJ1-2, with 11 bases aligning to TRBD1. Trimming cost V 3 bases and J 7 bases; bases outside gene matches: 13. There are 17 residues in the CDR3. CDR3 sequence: CASSFGPPGQGAGGYTF. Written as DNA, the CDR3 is TGTGCCAGCAGTTTCGGCCCCCCAGGACAGGGGGCAGGTGGCTACACCTTC.

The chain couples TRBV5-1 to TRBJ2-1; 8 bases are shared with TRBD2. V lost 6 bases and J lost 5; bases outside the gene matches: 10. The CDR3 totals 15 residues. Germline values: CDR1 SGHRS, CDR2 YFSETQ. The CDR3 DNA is TGCGCCAGCAACCACGCGGGGGGTGGCCACAATGAGCAGTTCTTC. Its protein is CASNHAGGGHNEQFF. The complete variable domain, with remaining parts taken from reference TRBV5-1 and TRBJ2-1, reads KAGVTQTPRYLIKTRGQQVTLSCSPISGHRSVSWYQQTPGQGLQFLFEYFSETQRNKGNFPGRFSGRQFSNSRSEMNVSTLELGDSALYLCASNHAGGGHNEQFFGPGTRLTVL.

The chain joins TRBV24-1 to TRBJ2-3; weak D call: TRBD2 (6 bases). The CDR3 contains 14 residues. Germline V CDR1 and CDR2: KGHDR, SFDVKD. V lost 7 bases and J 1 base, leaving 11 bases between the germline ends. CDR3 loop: CATSPPGGTDTQYF. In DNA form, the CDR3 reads TGTGCCACCAGCCCCCCGGGAGGCACAGATACGCAGTATTTT.

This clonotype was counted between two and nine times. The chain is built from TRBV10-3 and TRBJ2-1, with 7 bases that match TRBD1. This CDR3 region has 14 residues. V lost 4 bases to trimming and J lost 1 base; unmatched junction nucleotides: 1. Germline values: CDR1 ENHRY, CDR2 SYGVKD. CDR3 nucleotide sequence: TGTGCCATCAGTGCAGGGGGATCCTACAATGAGCAGTTCTTC. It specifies CAISAGGSYNEQFF.

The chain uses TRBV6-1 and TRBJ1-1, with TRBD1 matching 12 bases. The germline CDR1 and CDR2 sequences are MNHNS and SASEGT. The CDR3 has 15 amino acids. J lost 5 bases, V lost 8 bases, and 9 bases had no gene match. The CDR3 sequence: CASSEGDRGLTEAFF. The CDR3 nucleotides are TGTGCCAGCTCGGAGGGGGACAGGGGGCTAACTGAAGCTTTCTTT.

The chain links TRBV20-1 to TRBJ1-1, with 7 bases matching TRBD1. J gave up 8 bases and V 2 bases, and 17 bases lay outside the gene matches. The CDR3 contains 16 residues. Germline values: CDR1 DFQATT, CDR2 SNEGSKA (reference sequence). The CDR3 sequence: CSARFSDRVVPFEAFF. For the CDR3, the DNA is TGCAGTGCTAGATTCTCTGACAGGGTAGTCCCTTTCGAAGCTTTCTTT.

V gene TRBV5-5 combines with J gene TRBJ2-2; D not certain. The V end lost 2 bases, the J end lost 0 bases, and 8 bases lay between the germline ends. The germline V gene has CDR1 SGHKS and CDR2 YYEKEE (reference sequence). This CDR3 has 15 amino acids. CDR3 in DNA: TGTGCCAGCAGCTTTTTCGTCGCGAACACCGGGGAGCTGTTTTTT. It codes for CASSFFVANTGELFF.

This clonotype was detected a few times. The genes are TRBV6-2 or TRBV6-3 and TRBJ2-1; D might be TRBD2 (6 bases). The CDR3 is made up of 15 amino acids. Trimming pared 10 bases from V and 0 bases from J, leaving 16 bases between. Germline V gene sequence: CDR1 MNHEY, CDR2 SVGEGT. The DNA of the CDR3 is TGTGCCACCAGAATCGGGAGAAGCTCCTACAATGAGCAGTTCTTC. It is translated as CATRIGRSSYNEQFF.

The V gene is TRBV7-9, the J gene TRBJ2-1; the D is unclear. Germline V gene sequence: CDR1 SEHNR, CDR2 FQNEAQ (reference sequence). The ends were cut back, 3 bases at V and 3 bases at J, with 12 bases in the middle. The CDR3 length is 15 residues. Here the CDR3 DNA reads TGTGCCAGCAGCTTCGTAGAGGAGAGCTACAATGAGCAGTTCTTC. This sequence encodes CASSFVEESYNEQFF. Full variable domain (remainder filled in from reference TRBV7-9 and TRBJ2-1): DTGVSQNPRHKITKRGQNVTFRCDPISEHNRLYWYRQTLGQGPEFLTYFQNEAQLEKSRLLSDRFSAERPKGSFSTLEIQRTEQGDSAMYLCASSFVEESYNEQFFGPGTRLTVL.